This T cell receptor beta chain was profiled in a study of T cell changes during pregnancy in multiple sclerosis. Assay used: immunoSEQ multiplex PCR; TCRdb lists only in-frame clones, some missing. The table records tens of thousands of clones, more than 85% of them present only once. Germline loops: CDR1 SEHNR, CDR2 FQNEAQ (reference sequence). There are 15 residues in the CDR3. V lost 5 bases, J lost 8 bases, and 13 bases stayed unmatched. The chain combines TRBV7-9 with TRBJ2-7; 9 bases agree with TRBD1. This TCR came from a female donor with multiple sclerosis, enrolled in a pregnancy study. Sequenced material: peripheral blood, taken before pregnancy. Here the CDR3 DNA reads TGTGCCAGCAGCCCCACCCCCGGGACAGGGACTCAGCAGTACTTC. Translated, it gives CASSPTPGTGTQQYF.